The 29 T cell receptor beta chains presented below share a single source sample, sequenced in a study of blood T cell repertoires in COVID-19. Sequencing was performed with immunoSEQ multiplex PCR; in TCRdb, only in-frame clones are kept and a portion is missing. The top ten hold roughly 1% of the sample, which has approximately 150,000 clones, roughly 81% seen once. The sample was peripheral blood. Receptor source: a man aged 40-55 years with acute or convalescent COVID-19.

The chain combines TRBV10-3 with TRBJ2-7, with a tentative D call TRBD2 (6 bases). The CDR3 runs to 14 residues. Between the trimmed V and J ends, which lost 2 bases and 2 bases, there was a span of 10 bases. Germline V gives CDR1 ENHRY, CDR2 SYGVKD. CDR3 DNA sequence: TGTGCCATCAGTGAGGGGACGGGGGCCTACGAGCAGTACTTC. Encoded protein: CAISEGTGAYEQYF.

This clone was recorded once. The chain joins TRBV5-6 to TRBJ2-3; TRBD2 aligns across 15 bases. Germline CDR1 reads SGHDT; CDR2 reads YYEEEE. Germline trimming cut 2 bases from V and 6 bases from J; bases unmatched to any gene: 7. The CDR3 length is 17 residues. This chain's CDR3 is CASSLWTSGGARDTQYF. In nucleotides, the CDR3 is TGTGCCAGCAGCTTATGGACTAGCGGGGGGGCAAGGGATACGCAGTATTTT. The full variable domain, with the rest looked up from reference TRBV5-6 and TRBJ2-3, is DAGVTQSPTHLIKTRGQQVTLRCSPKSGHDTVSWYQQALGQGPQFIFQYYEEEERQRGNFPDRFSGHQFPNYSSELNVNALLLGDSALYLCASSLWTSGGARDTQYFGPGTRLTVL.

The CDR3 protein is CASSSNPTGTEAFF. CDR3 DNA: TGTGCCAGCAGCTCAAACCCGACAGGGACTGAAGCTTTCTTT. The chain couples TRBV7-3 to TRBJ1-1; TRBD1 matches at 7 bases. CDR1 is SGHTA and CDR2 is FQGTGA in the germline V gene. This CDR3 contains 14 residues. V dropped 4 bases and J dropped 5; count of bases not matched to a gene: 7.

The chain has TRBV27 and TRBJ1-1; tentatively, D is TRBD1 (6 bases). Trimming cost V 3 bases and J 11 bases, with 13 bases left between them. The V gene's germline CDR1 is MNHEY and CDR2 SMNVEV (reference sequence). This CDR3 is 12 amino acids long. CDR3 amino acids: CASSFQGRDAFF. CDR3 coding DNA: TGTGCCAGCAGTTTTCAGGGGAGGGATGCTTTCTTT.

The V and J genes are TRBV2 and TRBJ1-2, with D uncertain. This CDR3 spans 11 amino acids. The germline V gene has CDR1 SNHLY and CDR2 FYNNEI. The germline V and J ends were trimmed by 3 bases and 6 bases, with 5 bases remaining between them. CDR3: CASSERDGYTF. The CDR3 DNA reads as TGTGCCAGCAGTGAGCGGGATGGCTACACCTTC. Full variable domain (outside the CDR3, taken from reference TRBV2 and TRBJ1-2): EPEVTQTPSHQVTQMGQEVILRCVPISNHLYFYWYRQILGQKVEFLVSFYNNEISEKSEIFDDQFSVERPDGSNFTLKIRSTKLEDSAMYFCASSERDGYTFGSGTRLTVV.

The chain links TRBV4-1 to TRBJ1-4; 9 bases line up with TRBD1. Germline assignment: CDR1 MGHRA and CDR2 YSYEKL. Trimming at V came to 4 bases and at J to 2 bases, leaving 11 bases not matched to a gene. The CDR3 loop spans 18 amino acids. In nucleotides, the CDR3 is TGCGCCAGCAGCCGGGGACAGGGAAGCGCGATGACTAATGAAAAACTGTTTTTT. Translating gives CASSRGQGSAMTNEKLFF.

The CDR3 DNA is TGTGCCAGCAGCCACAGGGGCTCCTACAATGAGCAGTTCTTC. As protein: CASSHRGSYNEQFF. The chain uses TRBV3-1 (or the pseudogene TRBV3-2) and TRBJ2-1, with a possible D match to TRBD1 (6 bases). This CDR3 is 14 amino acids long. Germline CDR1 reads LGHDT; CDR2 reads YNNKEL (reference sequence). V was pared by 3 bases and J by 0 bases, with 6 bases between.

The chain is built from TRBV15 and TRBJ1-4; 10 bases align to TRBD1. The CDR3 has 14 residues. J gave up 7 bases and V 4 bases, and 3 bases lay outside the gene matches. CDR1 LNHNV and CDR2 YYDKDF come from the germline V gene (reference sequence). This CDR3 is CATSTGTGVEKLFF. The CDR3 coding sequence is TGTGCCACCAGCACCGGGACAGGGGTTGAAAAACTGTTTTTT. Using reference TRBV15 and TRBJ1-4 for the parts outside the CDR3, the full variable domain is DAMVIQNPRYQVTQFGKPVTLSCSQTLNHNVMYWYQQKSSQAPKLLFHYYDKDFNNEADTPDNFQSRRPNTSFCFLDIRSPGLGDTAMYLCATSTGTGVEKLFFGSGTQLSVL.

The chain recombines TRBV12-3 or TRBV12-4 with TRBJ2-7; no clear D. V was cut by 1 base and J by 8 bases, with 9 bases left in between. CDR3 length: 12 amino acids. The chain's CDR3 is CASSLGDNKQYF. DNA for the CDR3: TGTGCCAGCAGTTTAGGCGATAATAAGCAGTACTTC.

The rearrangement joins TRBV2 to TRBJ1-1, with D hard to call. Per the germline V gene, CDR1 is SNHLY and CDR2 is FYNNEI. This CDR3 has 14 residues. V was cut by 8 bases and J by 1 base, with 14 bases left in between. The CDR3 region is CASARLYRNTEAFF. The CDR3 DNA is TGTGCCAGCGCGCGTCTGTACAGGAACACTGAAGCTTTCTTT.

This chain connects TRBV5-4 to TRBJ1-2; 9 nucleotides agree with TRBD1. The CDR3 is made up of 16 amino acids. V lost 4 bases to trimming and J lost 7 bases; unmatched junction nucleotides: 14. CDR1 is SGHNT and CDR2 is YYREEE in the germline V gene (reference sequence). CDR3 sequence reads: CASSLTRQGVFSGYTF. The CDR3, as DNA: TGTGCCAGCAGCCTAACCAGACAGGGGGTCTTCTCTGGCTACACCTTC.

The V call is TRBV9, the J call TRBJ2-4; 11 bases map to TRBD1. Germline loops: CDR1 SGDLS, CDR2 YYNGEE. V lost 0 bases to trimming and J lost 6 bases; unmatched junction nucleotides: 5. The CDR3 is made up of 16 amino acids. The CDR3 nucleotides read TGTGCCAGCAGCGTAGGGAGGACAGGGGGCGGAAACATTCAGTACTTC. Amino acids: CASSVGRTGGGNIQYF. The whole variable domain, filled in from reference TRBV9 and TRBJ2-4, reads DSGVTQTPKHLITATGQRVTLRCSPRSGDLSVYWYQQSLDQGLQFLIQYYNGEERAKGNILERFSAQQFPDLHSELNLSSLELGDSALYFCASSVGRTGGGNIQYFGAGTRLSVL.

This clone is a singleton in its sample. J is TRBJ2-7 and V is TRBV19, with TRBD2 as a possible D gene (5 bases). CDR3 length equals 15 residues. The V end was cut by 5 bases, the J end by 5 bases, with 19 bases between. Germline CDR1 and CDR2: LNHDA and SQIVND (reference sequence). The CDR3 here is CASSYAGNSEDEQYF. CDR3 DNA: TGTGCCAGTAGTTACGCCGGGAACAGCGAGGACGAGCAGTACTTC. Variable domain in full (rest from reference TRBV19 and TRBJ2-7): DGGITQSPKYLFRKEGQNVTLSCEQNLNHDAMYWYRQDPGQGLRLIYYSQIVNDFQKGDIAEGYSVSREKKESFPLTVTSAQKNPTAFYLCASSYAGNSEDEQYFGPGTRLTVT.

The gene calls are TRBV5-1 and TRBJ1-1; 8 bases agree with TRBD1. Germline CDR1 SGHRS, CDR2 YFSETQ. The CDR3 contains 15 residues. The ends lost 3 bases at V and 5 bases at J; junction bases unmatched: 9. The CDR3 reads CASSWGQVGITEAFF. For the CDR3, the DNA is TGCGCCAGCAGCTGGGGACAGGTCGGAATTACTGAAGCTTTCTTT. Full variable domain (rest looked up from reference TRBV5-1 and TRBJ1-1): KAGVTQTPRYLIKTRGQQVTLSCSPISGHRSVSWYQQTPGQGLQFLFEYFSETQRNKGNFPGRFSGRQFSNSRSEMNVSTLELGDSALYLCASSWGQVGITEAFFGQGTRLTVV.

This rearrangement joins TRBV12-3 or TRBV12-4 to TRBJ1-2; D ambiguous. V was cut by 3 bases and J by 3 bases, with 8 bases left in between. CDR3 length: 13 residues. DNA for the CDR3: TGTGCCAGCAGTTTTCATCGGGACTATGGCTACACCTTC. Translated: CASSFHRDYGYTF.

Only a few counts were recorded for this clone. The V and J genes are TRBV3-1 (or the pseudogene TRBV3-2) and TRBJ2-3; D call uncertain. This CDR3 has 15 amino acids. CDR1 LGHDT and CDR2 YNNKEL come from the germline V gene (reference sequence). Trimming shortened V by 4 bases and J by 2 bases, and 13 bases separated the two germline ends. This chain's CDR3 is CASSRAEITTDTQYF. The CDR3 DNA sequence: TGTGCCAGCAGCCGCGCGGAAATCACCACAGATACGCAGTATTTT.

This chain uses TRBV11-2 with TRBJ2-4; D may be TRBD2 (5 bases). Trimming took 5 bases from V and 1 from J, leaving 15 bases between them. In germline, CDR1 is SGHAT, CDR2 FQNNGV. The CDR3 spans 16 residues. The CDR3 DNA sequence: TGTGCCAGCAGCCCCGAGGGTCCTCGGGCCAAAAACATTCAGTACTTC. It translates to CASSPEGPRAKNIQYF.

The genes are TRBV7-9 and TRBJ1-3; D gene ambiguous. Trimming stripped 1 base from V and 4 bases from J, with 5 bases between. This CDR3 contains 13 residues. Per the germline V gene, CDR1 is SEHNR and CDR2 is FQNEAQ (reference sequence). The CDR3 bases are TGTGCCAGCAGCTTAGGCCAGGGAAACACCATATATTTT. Its protein product is CASSLGQGNTIYF.

This chain joins TRBV6-5 and TRBJ1-6, with 8 bases that match TRBD1. The CDR3 covers 14 residues. CDR1 MNHEY and CDR2 SVGAGI come from the germline V gene. V dropped 5 bases and J dropped 9; count of bases not matched to a gene: 6. The CDR3 spells CASSKTGAVSPLHF. DNA of the CDR3: TGTGCCAGCAGTAAGACAGGGGCGGTTTCACCCCTCCACTTT.

V gene TRBV18 combines with J gene TRBJ1-1, with TRBD1 matching over 8 bases. Per germline, CDR1 KGHSH and CDR2 LQKENI. The CDR3 totals 15 residues. J gave up 4 bases and V 2 bases, and 6 bases lay outside the gene matches. The CDR3: CASSPAGQAGTEAFF. The DNA for the CDR3 is TGTGCCAGCTCACCAGCGGGACAGGCGGGCACTGAAGCTTTCTTT.

The gene calls are TRBV19 and TRBJ2-1, with a weak D call TRBD2 (6 bases). The germline V gene has CDR1 LNHDA and CDR2 SQIVND (reference sequence). CDR3 length: 15 amino acids. Between the trimmed V and J ends, which lost 3 bases and 2 bases, there was a span of 11 bases. CDR3 sequence reads: CASSMTRGPYNEQFF. The CDR3 DNA reads TGTGCCAGTAGTATGACTAGGGGCCCCTACAATGAGCAGTTCTTC. Combining the CDR3 with reference TRBV19 and TRBJ2-1 gives the whole variable domain DGGITQSPKYLFRKEGQNVTLSCEQNLNHDAMYWYRQDPGQGLRLIYYSQIVNDFQKGDIAEGYSVSREKKESFPLTVTSAQKNPTAFYLCASSMTRGPYNEQFFGPGTRLTVL.

This chain joins TRBV15 and TRBJ1-6; D may be TRBD1 (5 bases). CDR3 length: 13 amino acids. CDR1 and CDR2 (germline): LNHNV, YYDKDF (reference sequence). The V and J ends lost 3 bases and 12 bases respectively, with 12 bases between them. CDR3: CATSSGALRPLHF. The DNA of the CDR3 is TGTGCCACCAGCAGTGGGGCCCTGAGACCCCTCCACTTT.

The CDR3 protein is CASSQSPGQGTPLHF. CDR3 in DNA: TGTGCCAGCAGCCAATCCCCCGGACAGGGGACGCCCCTCCACTTT. The chain joins TRBV16 to TRBJ1-6, with 9 bases identical to TRBD1. The junction had 7 bases not matched to a gene; V was cut back by 0 bases and J by 13 bases. Germline V CDR1 and CDR2: KGHSY, FQNENV. The CDR3 consists of 15 residues.

The chain couples TRBV5-1 to TRBJ1-1; D ambiguous. V was shortened by 4 bases and J by 3 bases, with 10 bases between the two germline ends. The germline V gene encodes CDR1 SGHRS and CDR2 YFSETQ. The CDR3 is made up of 13 amino acids. CDR3: CASSPESYTEAFF. CDR3 sequence (DNA): TGCGCCAGCAGCCCCGAAAGCTACACTGAAGCTTTCTTT.

This clone occurred once. This rearrangement joins TRBV6-5 to TRBJ2-7; 10 bases fit TRBD1. With 0 bases clipped from V and 3 bases from J, the junction kept 2 bases outside the gene matches. This CDR3 has 15 amino acids. Germline CDR1 MNHEY, CDR2 SVGAGI. The CDR3, as DNA: TGTGCCAGCAGTTACTCGAGGACAGGGGGCTACGAGCAGTACTTC. This sequence encodes CASSYSRTGGYEQYF.

The chain couples TRBV5-8 to TRBJ2-3, with a tentative D call TRBD1 (6 bases). The CDR3 is 16 amino acids. V shed 1 base and J shed 0 bases, with 12 bases lying between them. Germline V CDR1 and CDR2: SGHTS, YDEGEE. Here the CDR3 DNA reads TGTGCCAGCAGCTTGACCTGGACAGCTAGCACAGATACGCAGTATTTT. Its protein product is CASSLTWTASTDTQYF.

The genes are TRBV10-3 and TRBJ1-4, with D possibly matching TRBD1 (6 bases). This CDR3 has 15 residues. The V and J ends lost 2 bases and 2 bases respectively, with 9 bases between them. Germline V gene data show CDR1 as ENHRY and CDR2 as SYGVKD. The CDR3 loop reads CAISERTETNEKLFF. The CDR3 region has the DNA TGTGCCATCAGTGAGCGGACAGAGACTAATGAAAAACTGTTTTTT.

V gene TRBV6-2 or TRBV6-3 combines with J gene TRBJ1-5; D may be TRBD1 (6 bases). CDR3 length: 16 residues. The V end was cut by 5 bases, the J end by 6 bases, with 20 bases between. Germline CDR1 reads MNHEY; CDR2 reads SVGEGT. CDR3 DNA sequence: TGTGCCAGCAGTGACCCGTCGCCGGGGGGGCGTCAGCCCCAGCATTTT. It specifies CASSDPSPGGRQPQHF.

This clone was recorded a few times. The CDR3 here is CASSPSTGFNTEAFF. CDR3 bases: TGCGCCAGCAGCCCATCGACAGGGTTTAACACTGAAGCTTTCTTT. The rearrangement uses TRBV5-1 and TRBJ1-1; 7 bases align to TRBD1. V shed 4 bases and J 2 bases; nucleotides not matched to a gene: 8. The CDR3 totals 15 residues. The V gene's germline CDR1 is SGHRS and CDR2 YFSETQ. Supplemented by reference TRBV5-1 and TRBJ1-1, the full variable domain reads KAGVTQTPRYLIKTRGQQVTLSCSPISGHRSVSWYQQTPGQGLQFLFEYFSETQRNKGNFPGRFSGRQFSNSRSEMNVSTLELGDSALYLCASSPSTGFNTEAFFGQGTRLTVV.